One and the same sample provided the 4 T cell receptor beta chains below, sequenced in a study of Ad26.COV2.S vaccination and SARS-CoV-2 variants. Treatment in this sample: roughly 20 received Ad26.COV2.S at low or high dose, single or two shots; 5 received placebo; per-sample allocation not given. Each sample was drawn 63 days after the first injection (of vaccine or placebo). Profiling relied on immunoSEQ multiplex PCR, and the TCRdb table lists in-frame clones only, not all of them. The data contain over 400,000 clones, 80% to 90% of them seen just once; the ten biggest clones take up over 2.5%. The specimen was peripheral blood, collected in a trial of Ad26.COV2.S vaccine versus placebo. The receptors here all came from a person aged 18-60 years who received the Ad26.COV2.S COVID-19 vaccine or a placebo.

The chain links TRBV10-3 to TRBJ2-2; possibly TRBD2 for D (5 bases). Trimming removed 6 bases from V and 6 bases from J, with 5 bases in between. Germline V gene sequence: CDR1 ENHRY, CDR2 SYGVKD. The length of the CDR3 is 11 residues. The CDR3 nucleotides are TGTGCCATCAGGAGGGCCGGGGAGCTGTTTTTT. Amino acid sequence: CAIRRAGELFF.

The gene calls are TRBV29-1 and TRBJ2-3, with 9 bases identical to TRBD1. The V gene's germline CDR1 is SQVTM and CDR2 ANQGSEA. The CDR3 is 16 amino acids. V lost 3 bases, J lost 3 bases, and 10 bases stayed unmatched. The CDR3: CSVDGTEDRGTDTQYF. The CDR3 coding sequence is TGCAGCGTTGATGGCACCGAGGACAGGGGAACAGATACGCAGTATTTT.

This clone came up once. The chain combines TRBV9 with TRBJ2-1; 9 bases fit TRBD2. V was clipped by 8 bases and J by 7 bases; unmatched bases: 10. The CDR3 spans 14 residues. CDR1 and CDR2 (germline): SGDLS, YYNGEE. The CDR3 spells CASCPTSGPNEQFF. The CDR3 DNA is TGTGCCAGTTGCCCGACTAGCGGTCCTAATGAGCAGTTCTTC.

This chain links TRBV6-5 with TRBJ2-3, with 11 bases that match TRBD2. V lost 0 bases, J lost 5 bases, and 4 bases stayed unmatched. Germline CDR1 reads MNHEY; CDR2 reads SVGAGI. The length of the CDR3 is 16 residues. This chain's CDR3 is CASSYSGTSGGDTQYF. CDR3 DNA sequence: TGTGCCAGCAGTTACTCGGGAACTAGCGGGGGAGATACGCAGTATTTT.